This T cell receptor beta chain stems from a study of lymphopenia after photon versus proton radiotherapy. Sequencing used immunoSEQ multiplex PCR; TCRdb keeps in-frame clones, though not all of them. The data show 28,000 or so clones, more than 80% seen once. The ends lost 8 bases at V and 2 bases at J; junction bases unmatched: 13. CDR3 length: 15 amino acids. Germline V gene lookup returns CDR1 SQVTM and CDR2 ANQGSEA. Study outcomes and limitations: In patients who died, overall survival fell as post-nadir TCR diversity dropped more. After lymphocyte nadir, photon-treated repertoires showed oligoclonal expansion, especially CD8+ Temra. Survival link was tested only in deceased patients; proton benefit remains a possibility. Proton therapy kept repertoires fairly stable, unlike photons, which gained effector/memory cells.

As regards this clone: The antigen is not known.

The V gene is TRBV29-1, the J gene TRBJ2-5, with 8 bases that match TRBD2. The TCR originated in a man aged 25-40 years with gastric cancer. Sample: peripheral blood, taken from a patient treated with photon-based radiotherapy. CDR3 coding DNA: TGCAGCACGAGACTAGCGCCTAATATACAAGAGACCCAGTACTTC. Amino acid sequence: CSTRLAPNIQETQYF.